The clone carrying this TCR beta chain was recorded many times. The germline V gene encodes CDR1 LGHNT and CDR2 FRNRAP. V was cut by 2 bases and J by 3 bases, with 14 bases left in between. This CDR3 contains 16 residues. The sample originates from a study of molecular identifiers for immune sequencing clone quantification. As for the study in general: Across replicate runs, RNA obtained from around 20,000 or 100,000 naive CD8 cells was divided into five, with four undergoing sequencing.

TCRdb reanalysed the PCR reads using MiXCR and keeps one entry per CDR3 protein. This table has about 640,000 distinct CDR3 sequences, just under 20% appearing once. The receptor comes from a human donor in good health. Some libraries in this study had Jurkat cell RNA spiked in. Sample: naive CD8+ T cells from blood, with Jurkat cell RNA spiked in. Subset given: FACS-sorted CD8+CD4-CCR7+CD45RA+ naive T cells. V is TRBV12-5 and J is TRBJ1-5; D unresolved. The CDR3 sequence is CASGLSTEGSNQPQHF. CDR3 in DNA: TGTGCTAGTGGTTTGTCAACGGAAGGTTCCAATCAGCCCCAGCATTTT.